This TCR beta chain was sequenced during a study of T cells after yellow fever vaccination. Study results and limitations: Across the CD4 and CD8 compartments, a small share of clonotypes was present in both.

TCRdb independently ran MiXCR on the 5' RACE reads; one entry per CDR3 protein. The sample lists some 96,000 distinct CDR3 sequences, about 8.4% occurring once. After removal of 1 base from V and 4 bases from J, the junction contained 6 bases not matched to a gene. Germline V gene data show CDR1 as MGHRA and CDR2 as YSYEKL. The CDR3 contains 15 residues. This sequence originates from a young man who received the YFV17D yellow fever vaccine. Here the sequenced sample was CD8+ T cells not binding an NS4B(214-222) dextramer, sorted from PBMCs, taken around 16 days after the first yellow fever vaccination. V is TRBV4-1 and J is TRBJ2-5; 7 bases agree with TRBD2. CDR3 nucleotides: TGCGCCAGCAGCCAAGGACCAGCGGGGATAGAGACCCAGTACTTC. Its translation is CASSQGPAGIETQYF.